This is a list of T cell receptor beta chains from one sample in a study of T cells of healthy individuals. TCRdb reprocessed the 5' RACE reads via MiXCR and lists one record per CDR3 protein. The table includes 65,000 to 90,000 distinct CDR3 sequences, approximately 4.8% detected once. All receptors derive from a female donor in good health. Both conserved end residues are part of each CDR3. A D gene is named only where the DNA matches it firmly. Clone size is stated in some rows and not others, as once, few, many or a class when expanded.

d_gene	abundance	j_gene	v_gene	CDR3nt	CDR3aa
TRBD1	.	TRBJ2-7	TRBV19	TGTGCCAGTCAGGGGGCCTACGAGCAGTACTTC	CASQGAYEQYF
TRBD2	few	TRBJ2-4	TRBV3-1	TGTGCCAGCAGCCAAAGCGGGGCCTACACCAAAAACATTCAGTACTTC	CASSQSGAYTKNIQYF
.	few	TRBJ1-5	TRBV7-8	TGTGCCAGCAGCTTATATGGAGGGAGCAATCAGCCCCAGCATTTT	CASSLYGGSNQPQHF
.	many	TRBJ1-1	TRBV7-9	TGTGCCAGCAGCCGTACAGGGGAAGCTTTCTTT	CASSRTGEAFF
.	many	TRBJ2-1	TRBV3-1	TGTGCCAGCAGCCAAGAAGGTTGGCCTCACAATGAGCAGTTCTTC	CASSQEGWPHNEQFF
TRBD2	many	TRBJ2-5	TRBV29-1	TGCAGCTCTAGCGGGCAGGGGCCGGAGACCCAGTACTTC	CSSSGQGPETQYF
.	.	TRBJ2-7	TRBV4-1	TGCGCCAGCAGCCAAGAGCAGGGGATCGATACGTACTTC	CASSQEQGIDTYF
TRBD1	few	TRBJ1-2	TRBV18	TGTGCCAGCTCACCAACCACGCCTGGACAGGGAGGCGGCTACACCTTC	CASSPTTPGQGGGYTF
.	many	TRBJ2-3	TRBV27	TGTGCCAGCTCAGGGTGGGATACGCAGTATTTT	CASSGWDTQYF
TRBD2	many	TRBJ2-1	TRBV28	TGTGCCAGCAGTCCGAATAGCGGGAGAAATGAGCAGTTCTTC	CASSPNSGRNEQFF
TRBD1	few	TRBJ1-2	TRBV7-2	TGTGCCAGCAGCTCTTCAGGGGGCGCGGGCTACACCTTC	CASSSSGGAGYTF
.	many	TRBJ1-1	TRBV29-1	TGCAGCGTTTCAGGGACTGAAGCTTTCTTT	CSVSGTEAFF
TRBD2	.	TRBJ2-1	TRBV3-1	TGTGCCAGCAGCCGGAACGGTGGTAGCGGGGGGTACAATGAGCAGTTCTTC	CASSRNGGSGGYNEQFF
TRBD2	many	TRBJ2-7	TRBV9	TGTGCCAGCAGCGTACGGCCTAGCGGTTCCTACGAGCAGTACTTC	CASSVRPSGSYEQYF
.	many	TRBJ2-1	TRBV20-1	TGCAGTGCTAGATCCGGGGGACAGGGGAGCGGGAGGGCCCATGAGCAGTTCTTC	CSARSGGQGSGRAHEQFF
.	.	TRBJ1-5	TRBV27	TGTGCCAACAAAGTCCGACAGTATAGCAATCAGCCCCGGCATTTT	CANKVRQYSNQPRHF
TRBD2	many	TRBJ2-2	TRBV4-3	TGCGCCAGCAGCCTGGGACTAGCGGGAGCACCCGGCGGGGAGCTGTTTTTT	CASSLGLAGAPGGELFF
.	.	TRBJ2-1	TRBV15	TGTGCCACCAGCAGCCGGCAAGGACGCGATGAGCAGTTCTTC	CATSSRQGRDEQFF
.	many	TRBJ1-1	TRBV29-1	TGCAGCGTTCGCGGGACTGCCCAAAGTACGGCTTTCTTT	CSVRGTAQSTAFF
TRBD1	many	TRBJ2-7	TRBV30	TGTGCCTGGAGCCCAGGACAGGACTACGAGCAGTACTTC	CAWSPGQDYEQYF
TRBD1	few	TRBJ1-2	TRBV13	TGTGCCAGCAGCTTAAAGGGCGGCAGGGGGTCCTATGGCTACACCTTC	CASSLKGGRGSYGYTF
.	many	TRBJ2-3	TRBV6-1	TGTGCCAGCAGTGAAAGGTCCGCGGGATTCACAGATACGCAGTATTTT	CASSERSAGFTDTQYF
.	many	TRBJ2-7	TRBV14	TGTGCCAGCAGCCAAGATTCGGCATACGAGCAGTACTTC	CASSQDSAYEQYF
.	many	TRBJ2-1	TRBV7-9	TGTGCCAGCAGCTTAGTCCGGATCTCCTCCTACAATGAGCAGTTCTTC	CASSLVRISSYNEQFF
.	few	TRBJ1-2	TRBV4-1	TGCGCCAGCAGCCAAGCCGGGGCGGGCTATGGCTACACCTTC	CASSQAGAGYGYTF
TRBD1	.	TRBJ1-5	TRBV6-2/TRBV6-3	TGTGCCAGCAGTTACTCCCCCGGGACAGCAAGCAATCAGCCCCAGCATTTT	CASSYSPGTASNQPQHF
.	many	TRBJ2-7	TRBV4-1	TGCGCCAGCAGCCAGCCCAGAGAGGGTAAGGGCGAGCAGTACTTC	CASSQPREGKGEQYF
.	.	TRBJ1-5	TRBV6-1	TGTGCCAGCACGCCCTCGGGTGTAGGCAATCAGCCCCAGCATTTT	CASTPSGVGNQPQHF
TRBD1	many	TRBJ1-2	TRBV7-2	TGTGCCAGCAGCTCTAGAGGGGGCCGAGGCTACACCTTC	CASSSRGGRGYTF
TRBD1	many	TRBJ1-2	TRBV10-3	TGTGCCATCAGTGTGACAGGGGACAACTATGGCTACACCTTC	CAISVTGDNYGYTF
.	many	TRBJ1-5	TRBV7-2	TGTGCCAGCAGCGACGGATCCCCTCAGCCCCAGCATTTT	CASSDGSPQPQHF
TRBD1	many	TRBJ1-1	TRBV4-3	TGCGCCAGCAGCCAAGATTCTCTTCAGGGGGCTGCTTTCTTT	CASSQDSLQGAAFF
.	many	TRBJ1-1	TRBV2	TGTGCCAGCAGTGAAAGGGAAGGGACTGAAGCTTTCTTT	CASSEREGTEAFF
TRBD2	few	TRBJ2-2	TRBV7-2	TGTGCCAGCAGCTTAGGACCTAGCGGGAGAGCGGCCGGGGAGCTGTTTTTT	CASSLGPSGRAAGELFF
.	many	TRBJ1-1	TRBV7-9	TGTGCCAGCAGCCCCTATGGGACTCCGAACACTGAAGCTTTCTTT	CASSPYGTPNTEAFF
.	many	TRBJ2-1	TRBV10-3	TGTGCCATCTCAGGGGGGAGGGCTGATGAGCAGTTCTTC	CAISGGRADEQFF
.	many	TRBJ2-1	TRBV5-1	TGCGCCAGCAGCGGTTTGACTCCGACCTCCTACAATGAGCAGTTCTTC	CASSGLTPTSYNEQFF
TRBD1	many	TRBJ1-1	TRBV30	TGTGCCTGGCAAGGGATATCAGGGGGGAGGACTGAAGCTTTCTTT	CAWQGISGGRTEAFF
.	.	TRBJ1-5	TRBV28	TGTGCCAGCAGTTTCCAGGACAATCAGCCCCAGCATTTT	CASSFQDNQPQHF
TRBD2	.	TRBJ2-1	TRBV18	TGTGCCAGCTCACCAGTACTCGGGGCTAGCGGGAGCGTCTCCTACAATGAGCAGTTCTTC	CASSPVLGASGSVSYNEQFF
TRBD1	few	TRBJ1-2	TRBV4-1	TGCGCCAGCAGCCAGAGACAGGGGGATGGCTACACCTTC	CASSQRQGDGYTF
.	few	TRBJ2-1	TRBV2	TGTGCCAGCAGCACCTGGACGGGGGAGACCTACAATGAGCAGTTCTTC	CASSTWTGETYNEQFF
TRBD1	many	TRBJ1-2	TRBV5-5	TGTGCCAGCAGCCTCCTCCCTTACACCCGGGACAGGGATGATGGCTACACCTTC	CASSLLPYTRDRDDGYTF
.	few	TRBJ1-2	TRBV18	TGTGCCAGCTCGGCCGGACAAGACTATGGCTACACCTTC	CASSAGQDYGYTF
.	few	TRBJ1-5	TRBV7-3	TGTGCCAGCAGTTTTGGAATTCAGCCCCAGCATTTT	CASSFGIQPQHF
.	many	TRBJ1-3	TRBV7-9	TGTGCCAGCAGTTCGAGCGGTGGAAACACCATATATTTT	CASSSSGGNTIYF
.	many	TRBJ1-5	TRBV15	TGTGCCACCAGCAGAGATAGGGTCAATCAGCCCCAGCATTTT	CATSRDRVNQPQHF
.	.	TRBJ2-7	TRBV7-2	TGTGCCAGCAGCCCAGGACCCGAGCAGTACTTC	CASSPGPEQYF
.	many	TRBJ2-1	TRBV3-1	TGTGCCAGCAGCCTTTACGGGATCTCTGGTGAGCAGTTCTTC	CASSLYGISGEQFF
TRBD2	few	TRBJ2-3	TRBV5-1	TGCGCCAGTAATAGCGGGAGCCCCACAGATACGCAGTATTTT	CASNSGSPTDTQYF
TRBD2	many	TRBJ2-5	TRBV20-1	TGCAGTGCGACGGGACTAGCGGGAGAGACCCAGTACTTC	CSATGLAGETQYF